A few counts support the clone carrying this T cell receptor beta chain. Assay used: immunoSEQ multiplex PCR; TCRdb lists only in-frame clones, some missing. The sample consists of approximately 250,000 clones, approximately 89% of them appearing once. The data originate from a study of blood T cell repertoires in COVID-19. The sample comprised peripheral blood. The source of this sequence is a woman aged 70-85 years with COVID-19, enrolled during active disease.

CDR3 sequence reads: CASSAIGTAGELFF. The CDR3 DNA sequence: TGTGCCAGCAGTGCTATAGGGACAGCAGGCGAGCTGTTTTTT. The chain joins TRBV6-4 to TRBJ2-2; TRBD1 aligns across 7 bases. CDR3 size: 14 residues. J lost 11 bases, V lost 4 bases, and 10 bases had no gene match. Germline V CDR1 and CDR2: MRHNA, SNTAGT.